These T cell receptor beta chains were read from a single sample in a study of OX40 agonist ivuxolimab in advanced cancers. Method: immunoSEQ multiplex PCR; TCRdb's copy keeps in-frame clones and lacks some. The data hold about 7,000 clones, with around 75% observed a single time. Material: CD4+ or CD8+ T cells sorted from blood, obtained in a trial of the OX40 agonist ivuxolimab. The receptors here all came from an adult with an advanced solid tumor such as melanoma, head and neck, liver or kidney cancer. Both conserved end residues are trimmed from each CDR3. The size of a clone is reported for some rows only, either as once, few or many, or as a class for expanded clones.

v_call: TRBV27
clone_size: -
cdr3_length: 13
cdr3_aa: ASSHGAGLNTEAF

v_call: TRBV6-1
clone_size: -
cdr3_length: 13
cdr3_aa: ASSELGHRTDTQY

v_call: TRBV6-5
clone_size: -
cdr3_length: 12
cdr3_aa: ASMGLAGVSEQF

v_call: TRBV19
clone_size: large
cdr3_length: 11
cdr3_aa: ASSNDIQETQY

v_call: TRBV2
clone_size: -
cdr3_length: 12
cdr3_aa: ASTPGTGSYEQY

v_call: TRBV19
clone_size: few
cdr3_length: 13
cdr3_aa: ASSSPLVSYNEQF

v_call: TRBV2
clone_size: -
cdr3_length: 13
cdr3_aa: ASSAGLAGTDTQY

v_call: TRBV6-6
clone_size: -
cdr3_length: 9
cdr3_aa: ASSYSYEAF

v_call: TRBV6-1
clone_size: few
cdr3_length: 13
cdr3_aa: ASRTDRGKVDGYT

v_call: TRBV7-9
clone_size: -
cdr3_length: 13
cdr3_aa: ASSLAGVRTDTQY

v_call: TRBV28
clone_size: once
cdr3_length: 11
cdr3_aa: ASSLAGTNEQF

v_call: TRBV7-8
clone_size: -
cdr3_length: 15
cdr3_aa: ASSLAGVALQLETQY

v_call: TRBV19
clone_size: once
cdr3_length: 11
cdr3_aa: ASSIYQGEKLF

v_call: TRBV6-6
clone_size: -
cdr3_length: 12
cdr3_aa: ASSYGADDQPQH

v_call: TRBV16
clone_size: -
cdr3_length: 12
cdr3_aa: ASSQYGGVDEQY

v_call: TRBV4-2
clone_size: large
cdr3_length: 14
cdr3_aa: ASSQDGLAGGNEQF

v_call: TRBV7-9
clone_size: -
cdr3_length: 14
cdr3_aa: ASSLALAGGTYEQY

v_call: TRBV5-6
clone_size: -
cdr3_length: 11
cdr3_aa: ASSLPGDYGYT

v_call: TRBV28
clone_size: -
cdr3_length: 12
cdr3_aa: ASSLEGETGELF

v_call: TRBV6-1
clone_size: -
cdr3_length: 14
cdr3_aa: ASSERPAGMEETQY

v_call: TRBV10-1
clone_size: -
cdr3_length: 11
cdr3_aa: ASSGSGANVLT

v_call: TRBV7-3
clone_size: -
cdr3_length: 11
cdr3_aa: ASSLTPPETQY

v_call: TRBV5-6
clone_size: -
cdr3_length: 10
cdr3_aa: ASSPGTDTQY

v_call: TRBV7-9
clone_size: -
cdr3_length: 13
cdr3_aa: ASSPVLVAKNIQY

v_call: TRBV29-1
clone_size: few
cdr3_length: 13
cdr3_aa: SVEGTEIGEISFF

v_call: TRBV7-2
clone_size: -
cdr3_length: 15
cdr3_aa: ASSLEEAGRTYNEQF